This is a list of T cell receptor beta chains from one sample in a study of spatial heterogeneity in lung cancer. TCRdb ran MiXCR on the 5' RACE reads and lists one entry per CDR3 protein. The sample records 20,000 to 25,000 distinct CDR3 sequences, 4.5% to 5% being singletons. Sequencing used PBMCs, obtained at surgery. The receptors were gathered from a male donor with early-stage non-small cell lung cancer. Each CDR3 is given with its conserved first and last residue. Fields, in order: J gene, clone size, D gene, V gene, CDR3 DNA, CDR3 protein. The D gene is left open where the match is weak. Where a row states a size, it is once, few, many or the class of an expanded clone; other rows omit it.

TRBJ2-5 NA NA TRBV29-1 TGCAGCGTGGGGGCAAGGGGAGGGAAAGAGACCCAGTACTTC CSVGARGGKETQYF
TRBJ2-5 few TRBD2 TRBV4-1 TGCGCCAGCAGCCACGGACTAGCGGGGGGGCGTGAGACCCAGTACTTC CASSHGLAGGRETQYF
TRBJ1-5 many TRBD1 TRBV18 TGTGCCAGCTCACCTCAGGGGGCAGGATACAATCAGCCCCAGCATTTT CASSPQGAGYNQPQHF
TRBJ2-2 many NA TRBV7-2 TGTGCCAGCAGTCAGGTTTCGAACACCGGGGAGCTGTTTTTT CASSQVSNTGELFF
TRBJ2-1 many TRBD2 TRBV19 TGTGCCAGTACCCCGGGACTAGCGGGAACTAGTGAGCAGTTCTTC CASTPGLAGTSEQFF
TRBJ2-4 few NA TRBV3-1 TGTGCCAGCAGCCACGGGGGTCTAGCCAAAAACATTCAGTACTTC CASSHGGLAKNIQYF
TRBJ2-1 many NA TRBV3-1 TGTGCCAGCAGCCATACCGGGACTTCCAATGAGCAGTTCTTC CASSHTGTSNEQFF
TRBJ2-5 many NA TRBV7-9 TGTGCCAGCAGCTTAGCCGGAGAGACCCAGTACTTC CASSLAGETQYF
TRBJ1-1 many NA TRBV6-5 TGTGCCAGCAGTTACTCGAGTAGAAGCGCTGAAGCTTTCTTT CASSYSSRSAEAFF
TRBJ2-3 many NA TRBV3-1 TGTGCCAGCAGCCAAGATGCACGCCGCACAGATACGCAGTATTTT CASSQDARRTDTQYF
TRBJ2-7 many NA TRBV5-1 TGCGCCAGCAGCTTGCTAGAACGATCCTACGAGCAGTACTTC CASSLLERSYEQYF
TRBJ2-1 NA TRBD2 TRBV7-2 TGTGCCAGCAGCCGTATAGCGGGATCGATCAATGAGCAGTTCTTC CASSRIAGSINEQFF
TRBJ1-2 many NA TRBV7-2 TGTGCCAGCAGCTTAGTGGTTACTAACTATGGCTACACCTTC CASSLVVTNYGYTF
TRBJ1-4 many NA TRBV28 TGTGCCAGCAGTCGGGACACAATTAATGAAAAACTGTTTTTT CASSRDTINEKLFF
TRBJ1-6 medium-sized TRBD1 TRBV5-1 TGCGCCAGCAGCTTGGCACCGGGACAGAATTCACCCCTCCACTTT CASSLAPGQNSPLHF
TRBJ2-5 NA TRBD1 TRBV27 TGTGCCAGCAGGAAGGACAGGCAAGAGACCCAGTACTTC CASRKDRQETQYF
TRBJ2-5 many NA TRBV11-3 TGTGCCAGCAGCTTTCCAGGGGCTGGGGAAGAGACCCAGTACTTC CASSFPGAGEETQYF
TRBJ1-1 many NA TRBV1 TGCACCAGCAGCCAAGTTGGACAGGCGAACACTGAAGCTTTCTTT CTSSQVGQANTEAFF
TRBJ1-5 few NA TRBV19 TGTGCCAGTAGTATAACAGTAACTAGCAATCAGCCCCAGCATTTT CASSITVTSNQPQHF
TRBJ1-5 few NA TRBV4-1 TGCGCCAGCAGCCAAGATTTGAGGAGGCCCCAGCATTTT CASSQDLRRPQHF
TRBJ2-3 many TRBD2 TRBV27 TGTGCCAGCAGTAGGGGACTAGCCGCCACAGATACGCAGTATTTT CASSRGLAATDTQYF
TRBJ1-2 NA NA TRBV5-1 TGCGCCAGCAGCTTCCCCAGTTCTGGGAATAATGGCTACACCTTC CASSFPSSGNNGYTF
TRBJ2-2 many NA TRBV18 TGTGCCAGCTCACCATCCAGGGGAGGCACCGGGGAGCTGTTTTTT CASSPSRGGTGELFF
TRBJ2-4 many NA TRBV20-1 TGCAGTGCTAGAGAATTGAAAAACATTCAGTACTTC CSARELKNIQYF
TRBJ2-1 medium-sized NA TRBV20-1 TGCAGTGCTAGGACAGAGAAAGGAGTTAATGAGCAGTTCTTC CSARTEKGVNEQFF
TRBJ2-3 many NA TRBV30 TGTGCCTGGAGTGTACAGGATACGCAGTATTTT CAWSVQDTQYF
TRBJ2-5 many TRBD1 TRBV7-2 TGTGCCAGCAGTTTGGGGTCCGGGACAGAGGAGACCCAGTACTTC CASSLGSGTEETQYF
TRBJ2-1 many NA TRBV20-1 TGCAGTGCTTTTATATCGGGACAGCAGTTCTTC CSAFISGQQFF
TRBJ1-1 many NA TRBV4-2 TGTGCCAGCAGCCAAAACAGGAATGAAGCTTTCTTT CASSQNRNEAFF
TRBJ2-5 NA TRBD2 TRBV7-9 TGTGCCAGCAGCTTAGCCCTAAGCGGGGGGGCGTCCAAAGAGACCCAGTACTTC CASSLALSGGASKETQYF
TRBJ1-1 many TRBD1 TRBV27 TGTGCCAGCAGATCCGGGACAGGGAACACTGAAGCTTTCTTT CASRSGTGNTEAFF
TRBJ2-1 many NA TRBV11-2 TGTGCCAGCAGCTTTGACGAACCCTACTCCTACAATGAGCAGTTCTTC CASSFDEPYSYNEQFF
TRBJ1-5 many NA TRBV6-2/TRBV6-3 TGTGCCAGCAGTCCGGGACTAGTCAATCAGCCCCAGCATTTT CASSPGLVNQPQHF
TRBJ2-1 few TRBD2 TRBV28 TGTGCCAGCAGACCCCTAGCGGGGACCTACAATGAGCAGTTCTTC CASRPLAGTYNEQFF
TRBJ2-2 many NA TRBV20-1 TGCAGTGCGACCGGGACGGATTCTGGGACCGGGGAGCTGTTTTTT CSATGTDSGTGELFF
TRBJ1-5 many NA TRBV6-5 TGTGCCAGCAGAAAAATCCAGGGGAACAATCAGCCCCAGCATTTT CASRKIQGNNQPQHF
TRBJ1-2 many TRBD1 TRBV7-9 TGTGCCAGCAGCCGGGGGACAGAGCGCGAGGGCTACACCTTC CASSRGTEREGYTF
TRBJ2-7 many NA TRBV6-2/TRBV6-3 TGTGCCAGCAGGCGACAGACCGAGCAGTACTTC CASRRQTEQYF
TRBJ1-2 few NA TRBV18 TGTGCCAGCTCACCAGATCGCTATGGCTACACCTTC CASSPDRYGYTF